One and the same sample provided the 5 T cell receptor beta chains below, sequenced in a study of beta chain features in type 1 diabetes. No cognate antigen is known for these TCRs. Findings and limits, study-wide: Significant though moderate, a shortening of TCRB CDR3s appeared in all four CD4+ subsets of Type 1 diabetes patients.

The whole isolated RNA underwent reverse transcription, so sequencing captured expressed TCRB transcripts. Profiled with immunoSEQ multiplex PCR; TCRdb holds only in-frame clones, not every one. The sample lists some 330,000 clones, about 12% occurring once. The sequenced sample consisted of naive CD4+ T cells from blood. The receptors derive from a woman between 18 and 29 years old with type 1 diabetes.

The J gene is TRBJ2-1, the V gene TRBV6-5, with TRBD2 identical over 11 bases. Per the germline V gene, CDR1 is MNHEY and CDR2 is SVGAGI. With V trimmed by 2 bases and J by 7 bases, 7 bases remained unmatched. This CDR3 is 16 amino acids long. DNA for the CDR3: TGTGCCAGCAGTTACGAGGCTAGCGGGAGGTGGAATGAGCAGTTCTTC. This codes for CASSYEASGRWNEQFF.

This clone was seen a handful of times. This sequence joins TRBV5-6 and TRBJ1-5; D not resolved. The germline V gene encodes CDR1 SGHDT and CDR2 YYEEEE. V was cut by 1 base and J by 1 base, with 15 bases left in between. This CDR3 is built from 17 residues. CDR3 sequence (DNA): TGTGCCAGCAGCTTGTATGCTGGTCGGGAAAGCAATCAGCCCCAGCATTTT. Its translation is CASSLYAGRESNQPQHF.

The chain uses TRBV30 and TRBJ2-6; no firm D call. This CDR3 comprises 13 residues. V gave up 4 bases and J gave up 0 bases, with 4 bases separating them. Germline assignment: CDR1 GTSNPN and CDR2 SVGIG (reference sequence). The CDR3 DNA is TGTGCCTGGACCCGCTCTGGGGCCAACGTCCTGACTTTC. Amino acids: CAWTRSGANVLTF.

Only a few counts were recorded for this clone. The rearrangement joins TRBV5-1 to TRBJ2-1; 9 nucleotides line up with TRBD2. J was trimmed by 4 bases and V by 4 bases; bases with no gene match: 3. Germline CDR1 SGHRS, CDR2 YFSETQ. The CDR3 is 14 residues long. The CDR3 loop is CASSNLAGYNEQFF. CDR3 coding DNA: TGCGCCAGCAGCAACCTAGCGGGGTACAATGAGCAGTTCTTC.

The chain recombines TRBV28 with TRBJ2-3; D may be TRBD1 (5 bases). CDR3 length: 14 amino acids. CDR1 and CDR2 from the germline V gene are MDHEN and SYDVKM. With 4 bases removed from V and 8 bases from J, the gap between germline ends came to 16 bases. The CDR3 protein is CASSSPPGYGTQYF. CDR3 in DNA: TGTGCCAGCAGTTCCCCGCCAGGGTATGGTACGCAGTATTTT.